Listed here is a single T cell receptor (beta chain). The conserved final phenylalanine or tryptophan is absent from the CDR3, which likely points to a read error. The DNA is left out, because the CDR3 cannot be placed on it with certainty; the CDR3 is given as TCRdb lists it. Inclusive of both ends, the CDR3 amounts to 13 amino acids. Germline V gene sequence: CDR1 LNHDA, CDR2 SQIVND (reference sequence). This entry is derived from a study of circulating CD8 cells and anti-PD-1 response in melanoma. Four subsets defined by PD-1 and/or TIGIT were sorted from live CD3+CD8+TCRalphabeta+ cells. TCR libraries were prepared from around 14 ng of total RNA with the QIAseq Immune Repertoire TCR panel. Via MiXCR, TCRdb re-called the reads, giving one row per CDR3 protein. Here the sample spans approximately 770 distinct CDR3 sequences, 6.5% to 8% being singletons.

The sequence came from a human donor with melanoma. This specimen was CD8+ T cells from PBMCs, taken at baseline or after one month of anti-PD-1 therapy (not recorded which). The genes are TRBV19 and TRBJ1-1; the table's D gene call, TRBD1, was not cross checked with the DNA. CDR3 loop: CASSRDGDTEASL.